Below, 30 T cell receptor beta chains from the same sample are listed, as sequenced in a study of Ad26.COV2.S vaccination and SARS-CoV-2 variants (dated by TCRdb to 2020 to 2022). What this sample's treatment or condition label stands for: about 20 received Ad26.COV2.S at low or high dose, single or two shots; 5 received placebo; per-sample allocation not given. For vaccine and placebo recipients, repertoires were sequenced using samples collected on day 63 after the first injection. Libraries were made using the immunoSEQ multiplex PCR assay. Sourced from immuneACCESS, this table was stored by TCRdb with only in-frame sequences that have V and J called. A share of the clones is absent; for the studies checked, an unresolved V gene accounts for under half, and the remainder has no known explanation. In this sample the table shows 250,000 or so clones, around 85% of which occur a single time. The ten largest clones represent 2.9% of the sample.

Sequenced material: peripheral blood, taken in a trial of Ad26.COV2.S vaccine versus placebo. Receptors were obtained from a person aged 18 to 65 who received the Ad26.COV2.S COVID-19 vaccine or a placebo.

The V call is TRBV27, the J call TRBJ2-3; 14 bases match TRBD2. Germline values: CDR1 MNHEY, CDR2 SMNVEV (reference sequence). This CDR3 contains 17 residues. V dropped 9 bases and J dropped 1; count of bases not matched to a gene: 9. The CDR3 DNA reads TGTGCCAGTATCTCCGGGACTAGCGGGGGTCGCACAGATACGCAGTATTTT. It translates to CASISGTSGGRTDTQYF.

This clone was seen once. The chain uses TRBV15 and TRBJ1-4; D possibly corresponds to TRBD1 (6 bases). CDR3 length: 13 residues. CDR1 is LNHNV, CDR2 YYDKDF, per germline (reference sequence). V shed 6 bases and J shed 5 bases, with 10 bases lying between them. This CDR3 is CATRGQLNEKLFF. CDR3 sequence (DNA): TGTGCCACCAGAGGACAGCTAAATGAAAAACTGTTTTTT. Based on the CDR3 plus reference TRBV15 and TRBJ1-4, the full variable domain is DAMVIQNPRYQVTQFGKPVTLSCSQTLNHNVMYWYQQKSSQAPKLLFHYYDKDFNNEADTPDNFQSRRPNTSFCFLDIRSPGLGDTAMYLCATRGQLNEKLFFGSGTQLSVL.

V gene TRBV3-1 (or the pseudogene TRBV3-2) combines with J gene TRBJ2-5; 9 bases are a match to TRBD2. The CDR3 has 17 amino acids. The V gene end was trimmed by 1 base and the J gene end by 4 bases; junction bases not matched to a gene: 10. CDR1 is LGHDT and CDR2 is YNNKEL in the germline V gene (reference sequence). CDR3 in amino acids: CASSQVSLRGGRETQYF. The CDR3 DNA sequence: TGTGCCAGCAGCCAAGTTTCATTGCGGGGGGGCCGAGAGACCCAGTACTTC.

A note on this clone: Other nucleotide sequences from this sample produce the same CDR3. The chain has TRBV12-3 or TRBV12-4 and TRBJ2-1, with unresolved D. The CDR3 covers 12 residues. V gave up 3 bases and J gave up 3 bases, with 3 bases separating them. CDR3 region: CASSFGYNEQFF. CDR3 in DNA: TGTGCCAGCAGTTTCGGCTACAATGAGCAGTTCTTC.

This clone occurred many times. The gene calls are TRBV19 and TRBJ2-2; 15 nucleotides match TRBD2. V shed 4 bases, J shed 6 bases, and the junction held 9 bases outside the gene matches. The germline V gene encodes CDR1 LNHDA and CDR2 SQIVND (reference sequence). CDR3 length: 18 residues. For the CDR3, the DNA is TGTGCCAGTAGTACGGGACTAGCGGGAGGTCAAGATTCCGGGGAGCTGTTTTTT. This gives the protein CASSTGLAGGQDSGELFF. The full variable domain, its missing parts supplied by reference TRBV19 and TRBJ2-2, is DGGITQSPKYLFRKEGQNVTLSCEQNLNHDAMYWYRQDPGQGLRLIYYSQIVNDFQKGDIAEGYSVSREKKESFPLTVTSAQKNPTAFYLCASSTGLAGGQDSGELFFGEGSRLTVL.

This clone was counted once. The chain carries TRBV4-1 and TRBJ2-2; TRBD1 might be the D (6 bases). V was pared by 0 bases and J by 7 bases, with 9 bases between. Germline CDR1 and CDR2: MGHRA and YSYEKL. This CDR3 has 14 amino acids. The CDR3 coding sequence is TGCGCCAGCAGCCAAGATACAGGGATCGGGGAGCTGTTTTTT. Translation gives CASSQDTGIGELFF.

This rearrangement joins TRBV6-5 to TRBJ2-7; possible D gene TRBD2, 5 bases. Trimming removed 6 bases at V and 6 bases at J, with 12 bases between. The CDR3 extends over 12 amino acids. The germline V gene encodes CDR1 MNHEY and CDR2 SVGAGI. CDR3 loop: CASSLRAGEQYV. As DNA, the CDR3 is TGTGCCAGCAGCCTCCGTGCGGGCGAGCAGTACGTC.

This clone was observed once. This rearrangement joins TRBV4-3 to TRBJ2-3, with 7 bases lining up with TRBD2. The CDR3 has 18 residues. Trimming removed 2 bases from V and 8 bases from J; junction bases left unmatched: 19. In germline, CDR1 is LGHNA, CDR2 YSLEER. This CDR3 reads CASSQNPPPYSGASTQYF. The CDR3, as DNA: TGCGCCAGCAGCCAAAATCCACCCCCATACAGCGGGGCGTCTACGCAGTATTTT.

V and J are TRBV3-1 (or the pseudogene TRBV3-2) and TRBJ2-2; the D is unclear. V was trimmed by 5 bases and J by 2 bases, leaving 9 bases between them. The germline CDR1 and CDR2 sequences are LGHDT and YNNKEL (reference sequence). The CDR3 is 14 amino acids. The CDR3 spells CASSSLGNTGELFF. Here the CDR3 DNA reads TGTGCCAGCAGCTCCCTAGGCAACACCGGGGAGCTGTTTTTT.

The gene calls are TRBV11-2 and TRBJ2-3, with 11 bases lining up with TRBD1. V shed 5 bases and J 4 bases; nucleotides not matched to a gene: 11. Looked up from germline, CDR1 is SGHAT and CDR2 is FQNNGV. There are 17 residues in the CDR3. CDR3 nucleotide sequence: TGTGCCAGCAGCCAATCTCGGACAGGGGGCCGCGCAGATACGCAGTATTTT. Protein: CASSQSRTGGRADTQYF.

This chain connects TRBV29-1 to TRBJ2-6; TRBD1 aligns across 9 bases. The CDR3 runs 16 residues. In germline, CDR1 is SQVTM, CDR2 ANQGSEA. The V gene end was trimmed by 3 bases and the J gene end by 3 bases; junction bases not matched to a gene: 6. Here the CDR3 reads CSVDRDRVFGANVLTF. As DNA, the CDR3 is TGCAGCGTTGATAGGGACAGGGTGTTTGGGGCCAACGTCCTGACTTTC.

The chain links TRBV5-1 to TRBJ2-7; D is perhaps TRBD1 (5 bases). The germline V and J ends were trimmed by 8 bases and 2 bases, with 11 bases remaining between them. In germline, CDR1 is SGHRS, CDR2 YFSETQ. The CDR3 totals 12 residues. CDR3 in amino acids: CASKGVTYEQYF. In DNA form, the CDR3 reads TGCGCCAGTAAAGGGGTTACCTACGAGCAGTACTTC.

V usage is TRBV6-2 or TRBV6-3 and J usage is TRBJ1-1, with D maybe TRBD1 (5 bases). The CDR3 has 14 residues. Germline V lookup: CDR1 MNHEY, CDR2 SVGEGT. Trimming pared 5 bases from V and 1 base from J, leaving 11 bases between. CDR3 coding DNA: TGTGCCAGCAGTACCAGGGAACCGAACACTGAAGCTTTCTTT. It codes for CASSTREPNTEAFF.

The chain links TRBV19 to TRBJ1-4; the match to TRBD1 covers 7 bases. The CDR3 totals 12 residues. Germline-derived CDR1 and CDR2 are LNHDA and SQIVND (reference sequence). V trimming: 7 bases; J trimming: 8 bases; junction bases outside the gene matches: 4. Written as DNA, the CDR3 is TGTGCCAGTACACAGGGGAAGGAAAAACTGTTTTTT. Protein product: CASTQGKEKLFF.

The V call is TRBV19, the J call TRBJ1-4, with TRBD1 as a possible D gene (5 bases). V dropped 3 bases and J dropped 10 bases, with 15 bases sitting between them. CDR1 is LNHDA, CDR2 SQIVND, per germline (reference sequence). This CDR3 is built from 14 residues. CDR3 residues: CASSIGGRRGKLFF. As DNA, the CDR3 is TGTGCCAGTAGTATTGGGGGAAGGCGGGGAAAACTGTTTTTT.

The chain recombines TRBV10-3 with TRBJ1-1, with TRBD1 identical over 9 bases. The ends lost 2 bases at V and 10 bases at J; junction bases unmatched: 5. Germline CDR1 is ENHRY and CDR2 is SYGVKD. The CDR3 covers 13 residues. The CDR3 DNA is TGTGCCATCAGTGAGACAGGGACAGGGACAGCTTTCTTT. Residues: CAISETGTGTAFF.

The CDR3 region has the DNA TGTGCCAGCTCACCAGTCCCGGGGTCCTACGAGCAGTACGTC. Its translation: CASSPVPGSYEQYV. This rearrangement joins TRBV18 to TRBJ2-7; TRBD2 might be the D (5 bases). V shed 2 bases and J shed 1 base, with 9 bases lying between them. The length of the CDR3 is 14 residues. CDR1 and CDR2 from the germline V gene are KGHSH and LQKENI.

At least ten counts were recorded for this clone. The rearrangement uses TRBV6-4 and TRBJ2-3, with TRBD1 identical over 7 bases. Germline values: CDR1 MRHNA, CDR2 SNTAGT. The CDR3 covers 14 residues. With V trimmed by 2 bases and J by 4 bases, 3 bases remained unmatched. As DNA, the CDR3 is TGTGCCAGCAGTGACGTGCAGGGGGCAGATACGCAGTATTTT. This sequence encodes CASSDVQGADTQYF.

The chain has TRBV30 and TRBJ2-3, with D possibly matching TRBD2 (5 bases). Germline V gene data show CDR1 as GTSNPN and CDR2 as SVGIG (reference sequence). CDR3 size: 13 residues. Trimming stripped 7 bases from V and 6 bases from J, with 17 bases between. The CDR3 DNA follows: TGTGCCTTGGAATGGTGGGGAGCGGATACGCAGTATTTT. This sequence encodes CALEWWGADTQYF.

This sequence joins TRBV27 and TRBJ1-1; D is ambiguous. V lost 4 bases to trimming and J lost 1 base, with 7 bases between them. This CDR3 contains 13 residues. Germline V gene sequence: CDR1 MNHEY, CDR2 SMNVEV (reference sequence). The CDR3 DNA follows: TGTGCCAGCAGTTCCTTCAGGAACACTGAAGCTTTCTTT. Translation: CASSSFRNTEAFF.

The rearrangement joins TRBV5-5 to TRBJ1-5; no definite D call. The CDR3 totals 16 residues. The germline V gene encodes CDR1 SGHKS and CDR2 YYEKEE (reference sequence). Deletions cut 2 bases from V and 1 base from J, with 13 bases between. CDR3 residues: CASSFRWGRSNQPQHF. The CDR3 bases are TGTGCCAGCAGCTTCAGGTGGGGTAGGAGCAATCAGCCCCAGCATTTT.

The V gene is TRBV19, the J gene TRBJ1-4; 8 bases agree with TRBD1. Germline CDR1 and CDR2: LNHDA and SQIVND (reference sequence). The CDR3 has 16 amino acids. V lost 3 bases to trimming and J lost 8 bases; unmatched junction nucleotides: 11. The CDR3 coding sequence is TGTGCCAGTAGTATCCAGGGGGCAAGGGTAAAGGAAAAACTGTTTTTT. As protein: CASSIQGARVKEKLFF. Variable domain in full (rest from reference TRBV19 and TRBJ1-4): DGGITQSPKYLFRKEGQNVTLSCEQNLNHDAMYWYRQDPGQGLRLIYYSQIVNDFQKGDIAEGYSVSREKKESFPLTVTSAQKNPTAFYLCASSIQGARVKEKLFFGSGTQLSVL.

This clone was picked up a small number of times. The V gene is TRBV3-1 (or the pseudogene TRBV3-2), the J gene TRBJ1-6, with D perhaps matching TRBD1 (5 bases). The V end lost 4 bases, the J end lost 7 bases, and 14 bases lay between the germline ends. The CDR3 has 15 amino acids. Germline loops: CDR1 LGHDT, CDR2 YNNKEL (reference sequence). Written as DNA, the CDR3 is TGTGCCAGCAGCCTCCCAGGGAGCACGAATTCACCCCTCCACTTT. The encoded protein is CASSLPGSTNSPLHF.

This rearrangement joins TRBV2 to TRBJ1-2; tentative D call: TRBD1 (6 bases). CDR1 and CDR2 from the germline V gene are SNHLY and FYNNEI. There are 14 residues in the CDR3. V was pared by 5 bases and J by 4 bases, with 14 bases between. The CDR3 region is CASSLKQGGYGYTF. The DNA of the CDR3 is TGTGCCAGCAGTCTAAAACAGGGCGGCTATGGCTACACCTTC.

V gene TRBV3-1 (or the pseudogene TRBV3-2) combines with J gene TRBJ2-3, with 9 positions matching TRBD2. The V gene's germline CDR1 is LGHDT and CDR2 YNNKEL (reference sequence). This CDR3 spans 16 amino acids. V dropped 2 bases and J dropped 4; count of bases not matched to a gene: 7. CDR3 in DNA: TGTGCCAGCAGCCAAATGACTAGCGGAGCCGCAGATACGCAGTATTTT. This sequence encodes CASSQMTSGAADTQYF.

The rearrangement links TRBV5-5 to TRBJ1-1; 8 bases agree with TRBD1. Germline CDR1 reads SGHKS; CDR2 reads YYEKEE (reference sequence). The CDR3 spans 16 residues. V trimming: 3 bases; J trimming: 1 base; junction bases outside the gene matches: 8. CDR3 nucleotide sequence: TGTGCCAGCAGCTCATACAGGGGGGGAACGAACACTGAAGCTTTCTTT. Encoded protein: CASSSYRGGTNTEAFF.

This chain links TRBV7-9 with TRBJ2-1; D may correspond to TRBD1 or TRBD2 (6 bases each). The V end lost 5 bases, the J end lost 3 bases, and 14 bases lay between the germline ends. The CDR3 contains 15 residues. Germline V gene lookup returns CDR1 SEHNR and CDR2 FQNEAQ (reference sequence). The CDR3 coding sequence is TGTGCCAGCAGCCCAAGGGGGGATTTCTACAATGAGCAGTTCTTC. This sequence encodes CASSPRGDFYNEQFF.

The chain uses TRBV15 and TRBJ2-3, with TRBD1 matching 9 bases. CDR3 length: 17 residues. Trimming cost V 5 bases and J 2 bases; bases outside gene matches: 11. Germline V gives CDR1 LNHNV, CDR2 YYDKDF (reference sequence). The CDR3 bases are TGTGCCACCAGCGGACACCGGGACAGGGTATACACAGATACGCAGTATTTT. It is translated as CATSGHRDRVYTDTQYF.

The V and J genes are TRBV5-6 and TRBJ1-2; the match to TRBD1 covers 8 bases. The germline CDR1 and CDR2 sequences are SGHDT and YYEEEE. This CDR3 is built from 13 residues. With V trimmed by 2 bases and J by 5 bases, 2 bases remained unmatched. The CDR3 coding sequence is TGTGCCAGCAGCTTAGACAGGGGATATGGCTACACCTTC. Residues: CASSLDRGYGYTF.

This chain connects TRBV15 to TRBJ2-5, with D perhaps assigned TRBD1 or TRBD2 (6 bases each). The germline V gene has CDR1 LNHNV and CDR2 YYDKDF (reference sequence). CDR3 length: 14 amino acids. V lost 0 bases, J lost 9 bases, and 14 bases lay in between. CDR3 sequence: CATSRDWGALAQYF. The DNA of the CDR3 is TGTGCCACCAGCAGAGATTGGGGGGCTTTAGCCCAGTACTTC.